The 14 T cell receptor beta chains presented below share a single source sample, sequenced in a study of neoadjuvant nivolumab and ipilimumab in lung cancer (dated by TCRdb to about 2020). In the paper's terms, the time point label means: at surgical resection after neoadjuvant nivolumab +/- ipilimumab. The library was prepared using the immunoSEQ multiplex PCR assay. Not all clones reach the TCRdb copy of this immuneACCESS table, which keeps in-frame sequences only. Checked studies attribute under half of the gap to unresolved V genes and leave the rest unexplained. The sample records 25,000 to 30,000 clones, around 76% of which are singletons. The top ten constitute roughly 18% of the sample. The sequenced sample was tumor tissue, obtained after neoadjuvant nivolumab, alone or with ipilimumab, at or shortly before surgery. The receptors were gathered from an adult with non-small cell lung cancer.

CDR3 region: CSVVGDTVYEQYF. The CDR3 region has the DNA TGCAGCGTTGTAGGGGACACGGTCTACGAGCAGTACTTC. The chain carries TRBV29-1 and TRBJ2-7; possible D gene TRBD1, 6 bases. The CDR3 contains 13 residues. Germline V gene data show CDR1 as SQVTM and CDR2 as ANQGSEA. V was trimmed by 4 bases and J by 3 bases, leaving 13 bases between them.

The CDR3 DNA sequence: TGTGCCAGCAGCTTAGCGCGGAAAAACATTCAGTACTTC. Protein sequence: CASSLARKNIQYF. The chain uses TRBV7-2 and TRBJ2-4, with D uncertain. Germline assignment: CDR1 SGHTA and CDR2 FQGNSA. This CDR3 region has 13 residues. Trimming removed 0 bases at V and 4 bases at J, with 4 bases between.

V gene TRBV6-5 combines with J gene TRBJ2-7; D is possibly TRBD2 (5 bases). Germline V lookup: CDR1 MNHEY, CDR2 SVGAGI. Trimming pared 0 bases from V and 8 bases from J, leaving 11 bases between. The CDR3 runs to 13 residues. Here the CDR3 DNA reads TGTGCCAGCAGTTACTCGAATCTAGCTCAGCAGTACTTC. Translated, it gives CASSYSNLAQQYF.

This clone was counted a single time. CDR3 region: CAWSWTGANVLTF. In nucleotides, the CDR3 is TGTGCCTGGAGTTGGACTGGGGCCAACGTCCTGACTTTC. The chain links TRBV30 to TRBJ2-6; D is unclear. This CDR3 region has 13 residues. Germline lookup yields CDR1 GTSNPN and CDR2 SVGIG (reference sequence). V lost 2 bases, J lost 2 bases, and 4 bases lay in between.

This clone came up a few times. The V and J genes are TRBV6-6 and TRBJ2-2; the D gene is possibly TRBD1 (7 bases). The V gene's germline CDR1 is MNHNY and CDR2 SVGAGI (reference sequence). This CDR3 has 13 amino acids. V gave up 6 bases and J gave up 5 bases, with 10 bases separating them. The CDR3 protein is CASRSGGTGELFF. The CDR3 nucleotides are TGTGCCAGCAGGTCAGGGGGGACCGGGGAGCTGTTTTTT.

This chain uses TRBV7-8 with TRBJ2-3, with D perhaps assigned TRBD1 or TRBD2 (5 bases each). The V end was cut by 3 bases, the J end by 5 bases, with 9 bases between. The CDR3 consists of 13 residues. Germline V gene lookup returns CDR1 SGHVS and CDR2 FQNEAQ. This CDR3 is CASSFRGGDTQYF. CDR3 sequence (DNA): TGTGCCAGCAGCTTTCGTGGGGGAGATACGCAGTATTTT.

Comment on this clone: Sequence at one end of the junction differs from germline and may be a read error. The chain has TRBV6-1 and TRBJ2-5; D assignment may be TRBD1 or TRBD2 (6 bases each). This CDR3 contains 13 residues. Germline assignment: CDR1 MNHNS and CDR2 SASEGT. CDR3 DNA sequence: TGTGCCAGCAGTCGGGGGCCCGAGACCAGATCAGACTTC. Its translation: CASSRGPETRSDF.

This sequence joins TRBV30 and TRBJ2-7, with D tentatively TRBD1 (6 bases). Germline-derived CDR1 and CDR2 are GTSNPN and SVGIG (reference sequence). The CDR3 loop spans 15 amino acids. Trimming took 0 bases from V and 6 from J, leaving 18 bases between them. CDR3 sequence: CAWSVLWGGGREQYF. The CDR3 DNA reads TGTGCCTGGAGTGTATTGTGGGGTGGGGGCCGCGAGCAGTACTTC.

This clone was found a few times. V is TRBV27 and J is TRBJ1-1; the D gene is possibly TRBD1 (5 bases). The V end was cut by 1 base, the J end by 7 bases, with 7 bases between. Germline CDR1 MNHEY, CDR2 SMNVEV (reference sequence). There are 12 residues in the CDR3. The CDR3 loop is CASSLYGGEAFF. CDR3 nucleotide sequence: TGTGCCAGCAGTTTATATGGGGGTGAAGCTTTCTTT.

The chain is built from TRBV9 and TRBJ2-2; D gene ambiguous. Per the germline V gene, CDR1 is SGDLS and CDR2 is YYNGEE. Trimming took 0 bases from V and 4 from J, leaving 1 base between them. The CDR3 runs 12 residues. The CDR3 reads CASSVGTGELFF. Written as DNA, the CDR3 is TGTGCCAGCAGCGTAGGCACCGGGGAGCTGTTTTTT.

The chain uses TRBV7-9 and TRBJ1-1; 7 bases agree with TRBD1. Unmatched junction bases numbered 6, after V lost 3 bases and J lost 8 bases. Per the germline V gene, CDR1 is SEHNR and CDR2 is FQNEAQ (reference sequence). The CDR3 length is 13 residues. The chain's CDR3 is CASSLSGTAEAFF. The CDR3 DNA is TGTGCCAGCAGCTTGAGCGGGACAGCGGAAGCTTTCTTT.

The chain employs TRBV7-2 and TRBJ2-1, with D possibly matching TRBD2 (6 bases). Per germline, CDR1 SGHTA and CDR2 FQGNSA. V was trimmed by 1 base and J by 4 bases, leaving 11 bases between them. The CDR3 covers 15 residues. The CDR3 reads CASSLDGGGYNEQFF. The CDR3 bases are TGTGCCAGCAGCTTAGACGGTGGGGGGTACAATGAGCAGTTCTTC.

V is TRBV9 and J is TRBJ1-1; a weak D match, TRBD1 (5 bases). Germline-derived CDR1 and CDR2 are SGDLS and YYNGEE. CDR3 length: 15 residues. V lost 4 bases to trimming and J lost 6 bases, with 19 bases between them. The CDR3 DNA reads TGTGCCAGCAGCCCCAATCCAGGGATATCGTCTGAAGCTTTCTTT. Its protein is CASSPNPGISSEAFF.

The chain is built from TRBV28 and TRBJ2-7, with 8 nucleotides matching TRBD1. With 3 bases clipped from V and 3 bases from J, the junction kept 4 bases outside the gene matches. The CDR3 runs to 14 residues. In germline, CDR1 is MDHEN, CDR2 SYDVKM. CDR3: CASSFGQGVYEQYF. CDR3 bases: TGTGCCAGCAGTTTCGGACAGGGTGTCTACGAGCAGTACTTC.